Sequencing of this TCR beta chain was carried out in a study of blood T cell repertoires in COVID-19. V shed 6 bases and J 5 bases; nucleotides not matched to a gene: 9. The CDR3 sequence is 15 residues long. The germline V gene has CDR1 MNHEY and CDR2 SVGAGI. Some clones are missing from TCRdb's copy, which holds only in-frame ones; the method was immunoSEQ multiplex PCR. There are under 350,000 clones in the sample; roughly 90% occur only once, and 1.7% lies in the top ten. The rearrangement links TRBV6-5 to TRBJ1-2; TRBD1 agrees at 10 bases. This TCR was recovered from a woman in her 40s who had recovered from COVID-19. Material: PBMCs or T cells enriched from blood (not recorded which). CDR3 sequence reads: CASSDRDRGIYGYTF. The CDR3 DNA follows: TGTGCCAGCAGCGACCGGGACAGGGGAATTTATGGCTACACCTTC.